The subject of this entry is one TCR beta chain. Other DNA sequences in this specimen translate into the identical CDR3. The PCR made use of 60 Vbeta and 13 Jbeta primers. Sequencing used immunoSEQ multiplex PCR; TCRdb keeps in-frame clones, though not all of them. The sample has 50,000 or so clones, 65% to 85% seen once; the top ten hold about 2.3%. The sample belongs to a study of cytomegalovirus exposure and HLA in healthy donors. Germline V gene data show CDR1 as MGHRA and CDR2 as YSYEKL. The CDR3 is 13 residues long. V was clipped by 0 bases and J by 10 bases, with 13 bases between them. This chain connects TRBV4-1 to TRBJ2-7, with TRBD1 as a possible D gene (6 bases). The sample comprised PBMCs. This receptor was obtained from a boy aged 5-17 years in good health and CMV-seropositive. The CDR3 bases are TGCGCCAGCAGCCAAGACAGGGGTCGCGAACAGTACTTC. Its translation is CASSQDRGREQYF.